Each of the 21 T cell receptor beta chains below was sequenced from the same sample in a study of chemoradiotherapy in HPV16-positive cancers. Data came from immunoSEQ multiplex PCR; TCRdb stores just in-frame clones and leaves some out. The table has roughly 1,900 clones, around 80% seen once. The source was tumor tissue, collected from a patient who underwent chemoradiotherapy. These receptors were collected from a human donor with HPV-associated anogenital cancer.

The chain couples TRBV19 to TRBJ2-1; 10 nucleotides match TRBD2. Germline trimming cut 6 bases from V and 5 bases from J; bases unmatched to any gene: 7. This CDR3 contains 15 residues. Germline loops: CDR1 LNHDA, CDR2 SQIVND (reference sequence). The CDR3 nucleotides read TGTGCCAGTAGATCCGGGACTAGCGATAACAATGAGCAGTTCTTC. Translating gives CASRSGTSDNNEQFF.

The chain combines TRBV6-5 with TRBJ2-5; TRBD1 agrees at 9 bases. This CDR3 comprises 14 residues. Germline V gene sequence: CDR1 MNHEY, CDR2 SVGAGI. V lost 10 bases to trimming and J lost 5 bases; unmatched junction nucleotides: 11. As DNA, the CDR3 is TGTGCCACCAGGGATGGGGACAGGGAGGAGACCCAGTACTTC. Encoded protein: CATRDGDREETQYF.

This sequence joins TRBV7-3 and TRBJ2-2; D may be TRBD1 or TRBD2 (5 bases each). The CDR3 length is 17 residues. The germline V gene encodes CDR1 SGHTA and CDR2 FQGTGA. Trimming pared 0 bases from V and 0 bases from J, leaving 11 bases between. CDR3 nucleotides: TGTGCCAGCAGCTTAACTTCGGGGACGACGAACACCGGGGAGCTGTTTTTT. The encoded protein is CASSLTSGTTNTGELFF.

The chain employs TRBV5-1 and TRBJ2-5, with TRBD1 matching over 8 bases. The CDR3 covers 15 residues. The J segment lost 5 bases and the V segment lost 0 bases, leaving 6 bases of the junction unmatched. Per the germline V gene, CDR1 is SGHRS and CDR2 is YFSETQ. CDR3 amino acids: CASSLGQGAHETQYF. CDR3 nucleotides: TGCGCCAGCAGCTTGGGTCAGGGGGCGCATGAGACCCAGTACTTC.

V gene TRBV7-9 combines with J gene TRBJ1-2; 7 bases are a match to TRBD1. Germline CDR1 reads SEHNR; CDR2 reads FQNEAQ (reference sequence). Trimming removed 4 bases from V and 8 bases from J; junction bases left unmatched: 13. The CDR3 runs 15 residues. The CDR3 loop reads CASSSPLRRGGGYTF. The CDR3 bases are TGTGCCAGCAGCTCTCCCCTCCGCAGGGGGGGCGGCTACACCTTC.

CDR3 sequence: CASSLAGYNEQYF. CDR3 DNA sequence: TGTGCCAGCAGCTTAGCAGGGTACAACGAGCAGTACTTC. The chain combines TRBV7-2 with TRBJ2-7; D uncertain. V lost 0 bases and J 5 bases, leaving 8 bases between the germline ends. Germline loops: CDR1 SGHTA, CDR2 FQGNSA. This CDR3 contains 13 residues.

This clone was recorded only once. The chain recombines TRBV30 with TRBJ1-5; D might be TRBD1 (6 bases). The CDR3 is made up of 17 amino acids. V gave up 0 bases and J gave up 6 bases, with 21 bases separating them. CDR1 and CDR2 from the germline V gene are GTSNPN and SVGIG (reference sequence). The CDR3 nucleotides read TGTGCCTGGAGTGTCAACTCGAAAGGGGGTTGGGGTCAGCCCCAGCATTTT. It translates to CAWSVNSKGGWGQPQHF.

In DNA form, the CDR3 reads TGTGCCAGCAGCCAATCCTACAGGGTCCACGAGCAGTACTTC. Translated: CASSQSYRVHEQYF. This chain joins TRBV14 and TRBJ2-7; TRBD1 might be the D (6 bases). The germline CDR1 and CDR2 sequences are SGHDN and FVKESK. The CDR3 covers 14 residues. Trimming removed 2 bases at V and 5 bases at J, with 13 bases between.

A note on this clone: At one boundary the junction diverges from the germline segment, which might be a read error. This rearrangement joins TRBV28 to TRBJ1-2; D unclear. Germline V gene sequence: CDR1 MDHEN, CDR2 SYDVKM. The CDR3 consists of 13 residues. CDR3 protein: CASSSNRAARGSF. CDR3 DNA sequence: TGTGCCAGCAGTTCCAATCGAGCGGCGCGGGGATCCTTC.

V usage is TRBV14 and J usage is TRBJ1-2, with D perhaps matching TRBD1 (6 bases). V was pared by 9 bases and J by 4 bases, with 27 bases between. Germline V CDR1 and CDR2: SGHDN, FVKESK. This CDR3 spans 17 amino acids. CDR3 loop: CARPRGIGGVTFYGYTF. CDR3 sequence (DNA): TGTGCCAGGCCCCGGGGAATTGGGGGCGTGACGTTCTATGGCTACACCTTC. Together with reference TRBV14 and TRBJ1-2, the CDR3 gives the full variable domain: EAGVTQFPSHSVIEKGQTVTLRCDPISGHDNLYWYRRVMGKEIKFLLHFVKESKQDESGMPNNRFLAERTGGTYSTLKVQPAELEDSGVYFCARPRGIGGVTFYGYTFGSGTRLTVV.

The chain links TRBV11-3 to TRBJ2-3; D not resolved. The CDR3 has 14 residues. V was cut by 5 bases and J by 4 bases, with 13 bases left in between. CDR1 and CDR2 from the germline V gene are SGHNT and YENEEA. The DNA for the CDR3 is TGTGCCAGCAGCCCCCATGCAGACGCAGATACGCAGTATTTT. Its translation is CASSPHADADTQYF.

The chain employs TRBV29-1 and TRBJ2-7, with D tentatively TRBD1 or TRBD2 (5 bases each). Trimming removed 4 bases from V and 2 bases from J, with 15 bases in between. The germline CDR1 and CDR2 sequences are SQVTM and ANQGSEA. This CDR3 has 14 amino acids. The CDR3 region is CSVVPGPEAYEQYF. For the CDR3, the DNA is TGCAGCGTTGTTCCGGGACCCGAAGCCTACGAGCAGTACTTC.

This clone came up once. The V and J genes are TRBV7-9 and TRBJ2-7; D might be TRBD2 (6 bases). The CDR3 is 14 residues long. Trimming took off 2 bases at V and 5 bases at J, with 13 bases between the two ends. CDR1 is SEHNR and CDR2 is FQNEAQ in the germline V gene (reference sequence). The CDR3 region is CASSLSGGVHEQYF. The CDR3 DNA sequence: TGTGCCAGCAGCTTATCTGGCGGGGTACACGAGCAGTACTTC.

The J gene is TRBJ2-7, the V gene TRBV2; 8 nucleotides match TRBD1. V dropped 7 bases and J dropped 4; count of bases not matched to a gene: 6. The V gene's germline CDR1 is SNHLY and CDR2 FYNNEI. CDR3 length: 13 residues. This CDR3 is CASKGTGSYEQYF. The CDR3 nucleotides are TGTGCCAGCAAGGGGACAGGATCGTACGAGCAGTACTTC.

This chain joins TRBV4-1 and TRBJ1-1, with TRBD1 matching over 7 bases. Germline CDR1 and CDR2: MGHRA and YSYEKL. The V segment lost 3 bases and the J segment 0 bases; nucleotides outside the gene matches: 16. The CDR3 is 19 amino acids. The CDR3 coding sequence is TGCGCCAGCAGCCAGGGAATGGGGACAGCCGGAGGGTTGAACACTGAAGCTTTCTTT. Protein sequence: CASSQGMGTAGGLNTEAFF.

CDR3 coding DNA: TGTGCCAGCAGTGAACGTTTAGCGGGGGGCTACAATGAGCAGTTCTTC. It encodes CASSERLAGGYNEQFF. This chain connects TRBV6-1 to TRBJ2-1, with 10 bases that match TRBD2. V shed 2 bases and J 3 bases; nucleotides not matched to a gene: 4. Germline-derived CDR1 and CDR2 are MNHNS and SASEGT. CDR3 length: 16 residues.

The chain employs TRBV27 and TRBJ2-3; D remains ambiguous. V was shortened by 6 bases and J by 2 bases, with 12 bases between the two germline ends. This CDR3 is built from 14 residues. The V gene's germline CDR1 is MNHEY and CDR2 SMNVEV (reference sequence). The CDR3 DNA reads as TGTGCCAGCAGGATTCGTCTGCTCACAGATACGCAGTATTTT. This sequence encodes CASRIRLLTDTQYF.

The chain uses TRBV4-1 and TRBJ2-1; 10 nucleotides agree with TRBD1. Germline assignment: CDR1 MGHRA and CDR2 YSYEKL. After removal of 2 bases from V and 4 bases from J, the junction contained 5 bases not matched to a gene. This CDR3 has 16 amino acids. The CDR3 sequence: CASSQRTGGVYNEQFF. In DNA form, the CDR3 reads TGCGCCAGCAGCCAACGGACAGGGGGTGTATACAATGAGCAGTTCTTC.

The chain combines TRBV9 with TRBJ2-1, with D unclear. V lost 3 bases and J 1 base, leaving 11 bases between the germline ends. Germline V gene data show CDR1 as SGDLS and CDR2 as YYNGEE. This CDR3 region has 15 residues. CDR3 nucleotides: TGTGCCAGCAGCGGTACTACCTTTTCCTACAATGAGCAGTTCTTC. Translated, it gives CASSGTTFSYNEQFF.

The chain has TRBV30 and TRBJ1-5; no clear D gene. V was pared by 2 bases and J by 0 bases, with 11 bases between. The CDR3 contains 15 residues. Germline CDR1 is GTSNPN and CDR2 is SVGIG (reference sequence). In DNA form, the CDR3 reads TGTGCCTGGAGTAGCGGGAGTAGTAGCAATCAGCCCCAGCATTTT. Protein sequence: CAWSSGSSSNQPQHF.

The sample holds a few counts of this clone. The rearrangement uses TRBV4-1 and TRBJ1-1; 12 positions match TRBD1. The CDR3 sequence is 18 residues long. CDR1 is MGHRA, CDR2 YSYEKL, per germline. V was clipped by 4 bases and J by 5 bases; unmatched bases: 14. This chain's CDR3 is CASSPRRGQGAKLTEAFF. The CDR3 nucleotides are TGCGCCAGCAGCCCAAGACGGGGACAGGGGGCGAAGCTTACTGAAGCTTTCTTT.